These T cell receptor beta chains were read from a single sample in a study of T cells expressing NK-cell markers. TCRdb reprocessed the 5' RACE reads and stores each CDR3 protein as one record, lacking DNA. This sample's table reports over 150,000 distinct CDR3 sequences. Material for sequencing was blood T cells: a sorted CD56 or NKG2C T cell subset, CD4+ or CD8+ T cells, or bulk PBMC T cells (not recorded which). All receptors derive from a woman between 50 and 59 years old in good health. CDR3s include the opening cysteine and the closing phenylalanine or tryptophan.

j_gene: TRBJ2-7; v_gene: TRBV3-1; CDR3aa: CASSPGTSKHEQYF
j_gene: TRBJ2-1; v_gene: TRBV4-1; CDR3aa: CASSPGTSGYEQFF
j_gene: TRBJ2-7; v_gene: TRBV7-9; CDR3aa: CASSTPLAGAQEQYF
j_gene: TRBJ2-3; v_gene: TRBV9; CDR3aa: CASSVEGRLAGADTQYF
j_gene: TRBJ2-1; v_gene: TRBV6-6; CDR3aa: CASSWPGQGNEQFF
j_gene: TRBJ1-5; v_gene: TRBV27; CDR3aa: CASSFLRGGTQLQAQHF
j_gene: TRBJ2-1; v_gene: TRBV5-4; CDR3aa: CASSPGLAGGGKEYNEQFF
j_gene: TRBJ2-1; v_gene: TRBV20-1; CDR3aa: CSAKPRLGDNEQFF
j_gene: TRBJ2-1; v_gene: TRBV6-5; CDR3aa: CASSPLGHEQFF
j_gene: TRBJ2-1; v_gene: TRBV6-1; CDR3aa: CATLGSPDENNEQFF
j_gene: TRBJ2-3; v_gene: TRBV7-8; CDR3aa: CASSSSGNTDTQYF
j_gene: TRBJ2-1; v_gene: TRBV27; CDR3aa: CASSYSSPGNEQFF
j_gene: TRBJ2-7; v_gene: TRBV12-3/TRBV12-4; CDR3aa: CASSSLTEYEQYF
j_gene: TRBJ2-3; v_gene: TRBV27; CDR3aa: CASSLVQGLVDTQYF
j_gene: TRBJ2-7; v_gene: TRBV7-8; CDR3aa: CASSLENRIISYEQYF
j_gene: TRBJ2-3; v_gene: TRBV5-6; CDR3aa: CASSLWSSGDLEDTQYF